Shown below are 10 T cell receptor beta chains from a single sample sequenced in a study of shared clonotypes between healthy human individuals. Clones were sequenced by immunoSEQ multiplex PCR, and TCRdb holds only the in-frame ones, with some missing. The repertoire holds around 530,000 clones, around 76% seen once, with 12% in the top ten. The sequenced sample was PBMCs. These receptors came from a woman in her thirties or forties in good health. Some clones in this sample may be carry-over from other donors' samples.

This clone occurred a few times. The chain links TRBV21-1 to TRBJ2-3; the table's D gene call, TRBD1, was not cross checked with the DNA. TRBV21-1 is classified as a pseudogene. This CDR3 is 14 amino acids long. The CDR3 DNA reads TGTGCCAGCAGCAATGAACAGGGAGAGGATACGCAGTATTTT. This codes for CASSNEQGEDTQYF.

The J gene is TRBJ1-5, the V gene TRBV7-2; D ambiguous. Germline CDR1 SGHTA, CDR2 FQGNSA. The ends were cut back, 2 bases at V and 3 bases at J, with 11 bases in the middle. CDR3 length: 15 amino acids. The CDR3 is CASSLSSANNQPQHF. The DNA for the CDR3 is TGTGCCAGCAGCTTATCGTCCGCCAACAATCAGCCCCAGCATTTT.

The sample holds a few counts of this clone. CDR3 nucleotide sequence: TGCGCCAGCAGCTCCCAATGGGTCCCTGAGCAGTTCTTC. As protein: CASSSQWVPEQFF. V gene TRBV5-1 combines with J gene TRBJ2-1; D remains unclear. CDR1 and CDR2 from the germline V gene are SGHRS and YFSETQ. The CDR3 length is 13 residues. V gave up 3 bases and J gave up 9 bases, with 13 bases separating them.

The chain combines TRBV14 with TRBJ2-5; unclear D gene. The germline V gene has CDR1 SGHDN and CDR2 FVKESK. The V end was cut by 4 bases, the J end by 2 bases, with 14 bases between. The CDR3 runs 15 residues. For the CDR3, the DNA is TGTGCCAGCAGCCCCTGGGGAAGCCTACAAGAGACCCAGTACTTC. This sequence encodes CASSPWGSLQETQYF.

The J gene is TRBJ2-7, the V gene TRBV5-8, with 9 bases matching TRBD2. Trimming removed 1 base from V and 4 bases from J; junction bases left unmatched: 12. Germline V gene lookup returns CDR1 SGHTS and CDR2 YDEGEE. This CDR3 is built from 17 residues. CDR3 nucleotide sequence: TGTGCCAGCAGCTTGATGATAGCGGGAGCGATCCAATACGAGCAGTACTTC. It is translated as CASSLMIAGAIQYEQYF.

The chain carries TRBV4-1 and TRBJ1-2, with a possible D match to TRBD1 (6 bases). This CDR3 spans 15 amino acids. CDR1 MGHRA and CDR2 YSYEKL come from the germline V gene. V lost 5 bases, J lost 3 bases, and 16 bases lay in between. CDR3 sequence: CASSYGQKGYYGYTF. CDR3 nucleotides: TGCGCCAGCAGCTACGGACAGAAGGGCTACTATGGCTACACCTTC.

The rearrangement links TRBV28 to TRBJ2-2; 9 bases agree with TRBD1. The germline V gene encodes CDR1 MDHEN and CDR2 SYDVKM. This CDR3 contains 16 residues. V was clipped by 6 bases and J by 1 base; unmatched bases: 6. The CDR3: CASSPPGQGNTGELFF. CDR3 bases: TGTGCCAGCAGCCCCCCGGGACAGGGGAACACCGGGGAGCTGTTTTTT.

The V gene is TRBV7-3, the J gene TRBJ2-5; D not certain. V dropped 5 bases and J dropped 1 base, with 11 bases sitting between them. The CDR3 runs to 14 residues. Germline V lookup: CDR1 SGHTA, CDR2 FQGTGA. For the CDR3, the DNA is TGTGCCAGCAGCCTCTCGGCCTCCCAAGAGACCCAGTACTTC. It specifies CASSLSASQETQYF.

The rearrangement uses TRBV7-9 and TRBJ2-3; tentatively, D is TRBD2 (5 bases). V lost 1 base and J lost 12, with 14 bases in between. The CDR3 is 13 amino acids. Germline V CDR1 and CDR2: SEHNR, FQNEAQ (reference sequence). The CDR3 DNA follows: TGTGCCAGCAGCTTAGTCGGGATGGGAGCACAGTATTTT. Its protein is CASSLVGMGAQYF.

This clone has a handful of counts. V and J are TRBV28 and TRBJ1-2; the match to TRBD1 covers 8 bases. Germline loops: CDR1 MDHEN, CDR2 SYDVKM. The ends lost 4 bases at V and 6 bases at J; junction bases unmatched: 4. The CDR3 consists of 13 residues. The CDR3 region is CASSSGGADGYTF. DNA for the CDR3: TGTGCCAGCAGTTCAGGGGGCGCGGATGGCTACACCTTC.